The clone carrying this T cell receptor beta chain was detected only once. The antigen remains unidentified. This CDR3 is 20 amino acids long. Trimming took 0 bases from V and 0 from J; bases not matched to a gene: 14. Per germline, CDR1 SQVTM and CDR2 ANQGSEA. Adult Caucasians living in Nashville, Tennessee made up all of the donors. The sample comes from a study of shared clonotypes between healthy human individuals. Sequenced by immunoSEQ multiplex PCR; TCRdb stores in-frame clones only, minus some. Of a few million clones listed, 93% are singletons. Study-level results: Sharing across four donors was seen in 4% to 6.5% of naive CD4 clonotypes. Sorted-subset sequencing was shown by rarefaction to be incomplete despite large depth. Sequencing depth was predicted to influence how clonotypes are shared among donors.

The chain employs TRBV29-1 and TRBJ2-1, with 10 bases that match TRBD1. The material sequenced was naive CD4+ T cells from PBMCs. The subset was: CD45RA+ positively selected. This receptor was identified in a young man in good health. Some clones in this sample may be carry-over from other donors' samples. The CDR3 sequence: CSVEDYRDRGEWLSYNEQFF. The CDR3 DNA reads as TGCAGCGTTGAAGATTATCGGGACAGGGGAGAGTGGCTCTCCTACAATGAGCAGTTCTTC.